The sequence of this T cell receptor (beta chain) was determined in a study of OX40 agonist ivuxolimab in advanced cancers. Study at large: Three patients got partial responses; one had hepatocellular carcinoma and two had cutaneous melanoma.

With autoimmune disease history or systemic immunosuppression, patients were excluded. On cycle 4 day 1 and cycle 7 day 1, as well as at baseline, blood was sampled. The CDR3 runs to 15 residues. V gave up 4 bases and J gave up 2 bases, with 12 bases separating them. Germline CDR1 reads LNHDA; CDR2 reads SQIVND (reference sequence). Method: immunoSEQ multiplex PCR; TCRdb's copy keeps in-frame clones and lacks some. The sample records approximately 70,000 clones, more than 75% being singletons. This chain uses TRBV19 with TRBJ2-1, with a possible D match to TRBD1 (6 bases). Sample: CD4+ or CD8+ T cells sorted from blood, taken in a trial of the OX40 agonist ivuxolimab. The receptor was isolated from an adult with an advanced solid tumor such as melanoma, head and neck, liver or kidney cancer. CDR3 coding DNA: TGTGCCAGTAGTAAACAGGGCAATACCTACAATGAGCAGTTCTTC. Its translation is CASSKQGNTYNEQFF.